Detailed here is one T cell receptor (beta chain). This sample is part of a study of blood T cell repertoires in COVID-19. Study details: COVID-19 samples collected from the United States, Italy and Spain covered acute and convalescent phases.

Original processing methods: Amplification of reference gene primers provided the estimated nucleated cell counts. Generated by immunoSEQ multiplex PCR, the TCRdb table keeps only in-frame clones and is missing some. The D gene and trimming were derived from the DNA, and the V and J assignments and clone size from that table. The sample carries approximately 150,000 clones, 84% recorded once. Cohort allocation depended upon clinical history that participants reported. Each recovered donor of Cohort 3 presented with two negative PCRs, clearance, or symptom resolution. This CDR3 has 14 amino acids. J lost 4 bases, V lost 5 bases, and 8 bases had no gene match. Germline values: CDR1 SGHKS, CDR2 YYEKEE (reference sequence).

The sample taken for sequencing was PBMCs or T cells enriched from blood (not recorded which). The receptor's source is a man aged 50 or older who had recovered from COVID-19. The rearrangement links TRBV5-5 to TRBJ2-7; the match to TRBD1 covers 8 bases. The CDR3 DNA reads TGTGCCAGCAGACACACAGGACAGGGATACGAGCAGTACTTC. The encoded protein is CASRHTGQGYEQYF. The full variable domain, its missing parts supplied by reference TRBV5-5 and TRBJ2-7, is DAGVTQSPTHLIKTRGQQVTLRCSPISGHKSVSWYQQVLGQGPQFIFQYYEKEERGRGNFPDRFSARQFPNYSSELNVNALLLGDSALYLCASRHTGQGYEQYFGPGTRLTVT.